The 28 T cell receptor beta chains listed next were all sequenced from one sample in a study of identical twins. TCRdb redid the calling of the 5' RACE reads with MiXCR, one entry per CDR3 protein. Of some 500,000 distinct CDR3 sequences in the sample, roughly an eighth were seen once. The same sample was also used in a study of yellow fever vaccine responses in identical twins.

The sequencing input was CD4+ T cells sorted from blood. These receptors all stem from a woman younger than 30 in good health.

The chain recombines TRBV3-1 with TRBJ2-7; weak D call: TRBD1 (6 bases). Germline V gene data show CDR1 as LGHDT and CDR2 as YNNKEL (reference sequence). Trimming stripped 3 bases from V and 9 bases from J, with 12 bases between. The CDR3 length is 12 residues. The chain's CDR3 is CASSHGPGVQYF. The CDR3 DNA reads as TGTGCCAGCAGCCATGGCCCAGGGGTGCAGTACTTC.

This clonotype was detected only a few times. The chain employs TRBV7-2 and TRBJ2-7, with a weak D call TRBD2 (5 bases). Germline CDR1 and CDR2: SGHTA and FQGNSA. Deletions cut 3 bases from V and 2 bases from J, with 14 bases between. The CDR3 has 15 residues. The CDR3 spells CASSFLPSQPYEQYF. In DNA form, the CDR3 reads TGTGCCAGCAGCTTCCTTCCTAGCCAACCCTACGAGCAGTACTTC.

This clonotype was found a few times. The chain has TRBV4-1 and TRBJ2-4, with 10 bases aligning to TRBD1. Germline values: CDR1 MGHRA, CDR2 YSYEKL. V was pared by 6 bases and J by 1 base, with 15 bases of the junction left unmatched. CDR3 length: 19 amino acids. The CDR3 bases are TGCGCCAGCAGTACGGGACAGGGGATGTCTGAGGGTGCCAAAAACATTCAGTACTTC. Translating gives CASSTGQGMSEGAKNIQYF.

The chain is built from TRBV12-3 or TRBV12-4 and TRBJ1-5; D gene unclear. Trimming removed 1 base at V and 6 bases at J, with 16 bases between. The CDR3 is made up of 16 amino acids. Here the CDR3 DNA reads TGTGCCAGCAGTTTAGGTGTCATAGGGATCGGTCAGCCCCAGCATTTT. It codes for CASSLGVIGIGQPQHF.

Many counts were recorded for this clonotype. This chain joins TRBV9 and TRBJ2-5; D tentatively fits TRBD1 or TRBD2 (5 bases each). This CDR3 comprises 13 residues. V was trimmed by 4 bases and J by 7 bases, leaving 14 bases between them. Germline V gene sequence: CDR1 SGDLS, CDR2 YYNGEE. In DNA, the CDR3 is TGTGCCAGCAGCTCGGGACCCAAGGTGACCCAGTACTTC. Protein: CASSSGPKVTQYF.

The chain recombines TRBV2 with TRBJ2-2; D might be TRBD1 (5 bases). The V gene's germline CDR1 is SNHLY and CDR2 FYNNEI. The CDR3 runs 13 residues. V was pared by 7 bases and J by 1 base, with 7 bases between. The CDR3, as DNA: TGTGCCAGCACCCAGGGGAACACCGGGGAGCTGTTTTTT. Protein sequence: CASTQGNTGELFF.

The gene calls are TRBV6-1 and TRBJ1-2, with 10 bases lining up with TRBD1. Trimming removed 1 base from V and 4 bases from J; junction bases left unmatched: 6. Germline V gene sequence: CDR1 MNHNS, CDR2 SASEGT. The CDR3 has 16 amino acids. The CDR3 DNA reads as TGTGCCAGCAGTGAAGGACAGGGGGCGCGGCGCTATGGCTACACCTTC. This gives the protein CASSEGQGARRYGYTF.

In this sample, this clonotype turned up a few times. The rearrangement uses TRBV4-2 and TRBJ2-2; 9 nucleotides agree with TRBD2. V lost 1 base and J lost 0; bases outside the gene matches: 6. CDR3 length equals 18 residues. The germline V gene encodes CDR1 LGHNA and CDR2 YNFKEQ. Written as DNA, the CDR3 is TGTGCCAGCAGCCAAGGAGACCTAGCGGGGCCGAACACCGGGGAGCTGTTTTTT. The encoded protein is CASSQGDLAGPNTGELFF.

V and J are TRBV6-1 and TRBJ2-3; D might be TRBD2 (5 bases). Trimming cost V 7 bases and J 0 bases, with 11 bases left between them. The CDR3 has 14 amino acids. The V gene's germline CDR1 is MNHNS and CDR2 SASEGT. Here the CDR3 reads CASTSGFSTDTQYF. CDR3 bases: TGTGCCAGCACCTCGGGGTTTAGCACAGATACGCAGTATTTT.

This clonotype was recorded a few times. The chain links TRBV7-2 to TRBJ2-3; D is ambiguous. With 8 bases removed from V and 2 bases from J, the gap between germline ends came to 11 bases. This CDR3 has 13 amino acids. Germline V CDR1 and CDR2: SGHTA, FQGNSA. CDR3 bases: TGTGCCAGCGGAACCTACTTCACAGATACGCAGTATTTT. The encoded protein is CASGTYFTDTQYF.

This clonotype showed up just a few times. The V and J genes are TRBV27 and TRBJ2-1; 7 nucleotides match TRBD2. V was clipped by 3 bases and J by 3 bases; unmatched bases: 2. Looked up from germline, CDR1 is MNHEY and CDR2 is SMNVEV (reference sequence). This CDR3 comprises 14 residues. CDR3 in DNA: TGTGCCAGCAGTTTCCGGACTAGCTACAATGAGCAGTTCTTC. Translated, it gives CASSFRTSYNEQFF.

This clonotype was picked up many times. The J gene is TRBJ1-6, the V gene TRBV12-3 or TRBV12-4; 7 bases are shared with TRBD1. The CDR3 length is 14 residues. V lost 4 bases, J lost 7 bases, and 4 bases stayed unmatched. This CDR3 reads CASSYTGDNSPLHF. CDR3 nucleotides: TGTGCCAGCAGTTATACAGGGGACAATTCACCCCTCCACTTT.

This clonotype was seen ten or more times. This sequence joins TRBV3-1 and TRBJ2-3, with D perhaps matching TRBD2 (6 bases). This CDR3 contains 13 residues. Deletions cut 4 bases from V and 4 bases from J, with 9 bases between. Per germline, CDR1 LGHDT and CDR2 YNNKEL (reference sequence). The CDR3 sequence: CASSRLVADTQYF. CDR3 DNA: TGTGCCAGCAGCCGACTAGTGGCAGATACGCAGTATTTT.

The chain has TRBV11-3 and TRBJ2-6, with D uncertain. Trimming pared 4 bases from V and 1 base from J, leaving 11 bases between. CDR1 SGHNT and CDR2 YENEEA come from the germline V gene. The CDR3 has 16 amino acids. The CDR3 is CASSYGDPSGANVLTF. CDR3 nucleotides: TGTGCCAGCAGCTACGGAGACCCTTCTGGGGCCAACGTCCTGACTTTC.

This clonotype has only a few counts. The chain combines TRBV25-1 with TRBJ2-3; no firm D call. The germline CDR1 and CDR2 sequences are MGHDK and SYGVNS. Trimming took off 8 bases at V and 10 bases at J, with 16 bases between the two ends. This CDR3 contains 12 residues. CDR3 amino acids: CASDRRPRSQYF. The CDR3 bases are TGTGCCAGCGATAGGAGACCCCGCTCGCAGTATTTT.

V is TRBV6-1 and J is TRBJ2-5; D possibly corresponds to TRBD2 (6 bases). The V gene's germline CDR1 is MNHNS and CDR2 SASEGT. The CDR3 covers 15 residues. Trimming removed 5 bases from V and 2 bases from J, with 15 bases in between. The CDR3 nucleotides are TGTGCCAGCAGTCGCGGGACTCCCAATCAAGAGACCCAGTACTTC. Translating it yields CASSRGTPNQETQYF.

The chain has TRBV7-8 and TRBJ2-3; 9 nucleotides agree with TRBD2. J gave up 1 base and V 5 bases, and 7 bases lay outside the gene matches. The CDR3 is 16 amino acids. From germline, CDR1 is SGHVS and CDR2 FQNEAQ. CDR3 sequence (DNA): TGTGCCAGCAGCCCCGTAGCGGGAGCCCGCACAGATACGCAGTATTTT. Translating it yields CASSPVAGARTDTQYF.

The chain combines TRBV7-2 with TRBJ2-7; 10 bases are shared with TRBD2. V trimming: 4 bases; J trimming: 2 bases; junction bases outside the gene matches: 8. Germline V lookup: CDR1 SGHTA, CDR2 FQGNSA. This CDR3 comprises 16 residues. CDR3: CASSSGASGRAYEQYF. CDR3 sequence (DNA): TGTGCCAGCAGCTCGGGCGCGAGCGGGAGGGCCTACGAGCAGTACTTC.

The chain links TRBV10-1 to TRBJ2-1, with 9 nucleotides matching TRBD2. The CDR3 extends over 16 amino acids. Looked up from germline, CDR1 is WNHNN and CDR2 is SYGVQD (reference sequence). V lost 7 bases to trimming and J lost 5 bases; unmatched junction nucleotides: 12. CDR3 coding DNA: TGCGCCAGCATCCCAAGGCTAGCGGGAACCCACAATGAGCAGTTCTTC. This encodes CASIPRLAGTHNEQFF.

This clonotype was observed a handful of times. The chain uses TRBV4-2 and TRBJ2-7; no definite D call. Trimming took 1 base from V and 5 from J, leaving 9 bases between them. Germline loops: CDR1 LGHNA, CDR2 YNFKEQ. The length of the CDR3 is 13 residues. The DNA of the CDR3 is TGTGCCAGCAGCCAAGCGCCATCCCACGAGCAGTACTTC. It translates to CASSQAPSHEQYF.

Here the CDR3 reads CSAMTGVNQPQHF. CDR3 DNA sequence: TGCAGTGCTATGACAGGGGTAAATCAGCCCCAGCATTTT. The chain uses TRBV20-1 and TRBJ1-5; TRBD1 aligns across 8 bases. From germline, CDR1 is DFQATT and CDR2 SNEGSKA (reference sequence). V lost 4 bases to trimming and J lost 4 bases; unmatched junction nucleotides: 3. The CDR3 is 13 residues long.

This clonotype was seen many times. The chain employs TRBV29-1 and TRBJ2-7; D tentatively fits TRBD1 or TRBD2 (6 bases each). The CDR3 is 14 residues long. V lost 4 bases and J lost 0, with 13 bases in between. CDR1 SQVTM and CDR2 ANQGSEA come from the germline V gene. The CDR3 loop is CSVGRGANSYEQYF. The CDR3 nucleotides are TGCAGCGTTGGTAGGGGGGCCAACTCCTACGAGCAGTACTTC.

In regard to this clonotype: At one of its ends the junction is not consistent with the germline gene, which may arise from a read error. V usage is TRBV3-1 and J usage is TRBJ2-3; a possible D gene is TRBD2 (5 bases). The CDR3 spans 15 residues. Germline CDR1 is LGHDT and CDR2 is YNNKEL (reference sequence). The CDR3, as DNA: TGTGCCACCAGCCAAGATCCAGCGGGCACAGATACGCAGTATTTT. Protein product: CATSQDPAGTDTQYF.

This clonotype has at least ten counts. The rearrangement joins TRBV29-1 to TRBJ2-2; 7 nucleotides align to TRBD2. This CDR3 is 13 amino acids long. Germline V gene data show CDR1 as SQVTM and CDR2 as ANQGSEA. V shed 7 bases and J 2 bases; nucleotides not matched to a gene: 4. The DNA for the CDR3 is TGCAGCGGGAGGACTAGTAACACCGGGGAGCTGTTTTTT. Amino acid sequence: CSGRTSNTGELFF.

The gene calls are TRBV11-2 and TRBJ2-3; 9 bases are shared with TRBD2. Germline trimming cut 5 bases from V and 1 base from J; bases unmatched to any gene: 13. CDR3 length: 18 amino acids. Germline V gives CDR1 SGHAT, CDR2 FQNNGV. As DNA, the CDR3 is TGTGCCAGCAGCCCACCCCCAGCGGGGGGTCGTGGCACAGATACGCAGTATTTT. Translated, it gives CASSPPPAGGRGTDTQYF.

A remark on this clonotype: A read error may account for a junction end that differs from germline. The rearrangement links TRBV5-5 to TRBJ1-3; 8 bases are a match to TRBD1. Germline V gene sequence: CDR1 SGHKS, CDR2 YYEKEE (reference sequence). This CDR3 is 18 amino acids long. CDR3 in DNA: TGTGCCAGCAGCCGAAGACCGGGACAGGTCCCTTCTGGAAGCACCATATATTTT. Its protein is CASSRRPGQVPSGSTIYF.

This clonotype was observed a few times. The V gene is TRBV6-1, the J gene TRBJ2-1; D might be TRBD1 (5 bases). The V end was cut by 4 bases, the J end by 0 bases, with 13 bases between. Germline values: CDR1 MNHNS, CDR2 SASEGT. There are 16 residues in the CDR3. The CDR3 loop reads CASSVQGGSSYNEQFF. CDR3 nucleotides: TGTGCCAGCAGTGTGCAGGGCGGTAGCTCCTACAATGAGCAGTTCTTC.

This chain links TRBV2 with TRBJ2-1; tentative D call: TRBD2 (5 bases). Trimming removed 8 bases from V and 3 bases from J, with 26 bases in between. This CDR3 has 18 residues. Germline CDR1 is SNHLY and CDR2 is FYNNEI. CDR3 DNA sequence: TGTGCCAGCTGTTTGACCCCTCTTACGGGGTATAACTACAATGAGCAGTTCTTC. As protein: CASCLTPLTGYNYNEQFF.